This T cell receptor beta chain was recovered during a study of T cells in Graves' hyperthyroidism and ophthalmopathy. Study information: Before treatment of any kind, peripheral blood was taken at initial diagnosis. Overall study findings and caveats: The model's output predicted ophthalmopathy at a median of approximately 6.5 months prior to onset. Stable hyperthyroidism was told apart from ophthalmopathy by a model built on 13 V-J features.

TCR beta CDR3 sequences were amplified from RNA transcripts. First-round RT-PCR with HTBI primers amplified the TCR CDR3 region. From the multiplex PCR reads, TCRdb called clonotypes with MiXCR, one entry per CDR3 protein. The repertoire has some 510,000 distinct CDR3 sequences, around 20% of them found once; the top ten carry less than 30%. CDR1 and CDR2 from the germline V gene are MNHEY and SMNVEV (reference sequence). The ends were cut back, 4 bases at V and 12 bases at J, with 13 bases in the middle. This CDR3 spans 11 amino acids. To note about this clonotype: Its target is unknown.

The sample taken for sequencing was blood. The origin of this receptor is a man between 18 and 35 years old with Graves' hyperthyroidism. This chain joins TRBV27 and TRBJ2-7, with D perhaps matching TRBD1 (6 bases). The CDR3 DNA sequence: TGTGCCAGCAGTTCCAACAGGGAATCGTACTTC. Protein: CASSSNRESYF.